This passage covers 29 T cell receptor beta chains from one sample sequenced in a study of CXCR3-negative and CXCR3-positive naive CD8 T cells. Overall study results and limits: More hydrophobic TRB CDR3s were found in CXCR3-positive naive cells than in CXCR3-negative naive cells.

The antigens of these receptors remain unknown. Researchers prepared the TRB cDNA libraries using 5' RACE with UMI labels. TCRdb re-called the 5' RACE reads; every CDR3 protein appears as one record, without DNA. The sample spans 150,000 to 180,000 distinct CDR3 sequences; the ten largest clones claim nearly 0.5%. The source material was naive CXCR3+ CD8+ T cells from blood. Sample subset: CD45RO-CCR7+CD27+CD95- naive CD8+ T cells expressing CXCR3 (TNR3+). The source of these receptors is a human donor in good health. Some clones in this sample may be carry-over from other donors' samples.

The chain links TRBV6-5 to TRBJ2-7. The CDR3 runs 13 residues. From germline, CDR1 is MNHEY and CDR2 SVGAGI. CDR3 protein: CASSYSVNNEQYF.

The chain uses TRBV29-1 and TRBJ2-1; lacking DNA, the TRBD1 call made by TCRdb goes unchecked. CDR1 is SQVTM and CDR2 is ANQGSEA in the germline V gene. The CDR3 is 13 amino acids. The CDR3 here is CSADQGAGNEQFF.

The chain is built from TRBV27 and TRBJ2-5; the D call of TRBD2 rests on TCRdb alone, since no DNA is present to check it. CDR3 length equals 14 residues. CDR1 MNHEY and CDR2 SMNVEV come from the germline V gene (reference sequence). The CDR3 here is CASSPRLARETQYF.

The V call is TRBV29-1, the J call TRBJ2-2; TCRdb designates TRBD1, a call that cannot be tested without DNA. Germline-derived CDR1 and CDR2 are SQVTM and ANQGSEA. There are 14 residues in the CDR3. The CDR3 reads CSVEDGAGTGELFF.

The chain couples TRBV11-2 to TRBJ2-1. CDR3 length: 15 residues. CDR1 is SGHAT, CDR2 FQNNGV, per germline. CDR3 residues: CASSLIAVAYNEQFF.

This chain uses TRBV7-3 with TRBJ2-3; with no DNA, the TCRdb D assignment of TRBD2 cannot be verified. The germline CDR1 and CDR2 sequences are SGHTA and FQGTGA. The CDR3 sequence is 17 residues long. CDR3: CASSTSGRADRTDTQYF.

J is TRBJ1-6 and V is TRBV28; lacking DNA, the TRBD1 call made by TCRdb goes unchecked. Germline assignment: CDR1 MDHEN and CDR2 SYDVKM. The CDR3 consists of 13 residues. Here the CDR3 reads CASSFAGALGLHF.

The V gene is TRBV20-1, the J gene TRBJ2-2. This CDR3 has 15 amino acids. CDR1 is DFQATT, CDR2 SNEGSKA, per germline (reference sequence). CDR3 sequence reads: CSAIGFRSNTGELFF.

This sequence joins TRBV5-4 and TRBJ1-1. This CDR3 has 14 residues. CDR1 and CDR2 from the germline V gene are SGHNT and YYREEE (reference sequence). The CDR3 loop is CASSLARMNTEAFF.

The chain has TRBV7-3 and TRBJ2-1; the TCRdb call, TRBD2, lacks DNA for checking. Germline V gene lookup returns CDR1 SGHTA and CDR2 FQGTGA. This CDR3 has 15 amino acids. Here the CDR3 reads CASSLGLGHGYEQFF.

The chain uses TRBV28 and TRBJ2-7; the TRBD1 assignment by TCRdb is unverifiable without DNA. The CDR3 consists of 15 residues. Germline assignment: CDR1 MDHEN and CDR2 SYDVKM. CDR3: CASSFRGPSSHEQYF.

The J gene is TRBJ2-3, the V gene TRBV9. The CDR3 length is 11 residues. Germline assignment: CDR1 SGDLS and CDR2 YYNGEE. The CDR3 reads CASSYGDTQYF.

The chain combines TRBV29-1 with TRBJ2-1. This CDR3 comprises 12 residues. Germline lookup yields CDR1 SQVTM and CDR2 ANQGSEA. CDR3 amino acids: CSVNLTRNEQFF.

Here the CDR3 reads CASRPGQGSSYNEQFF. The rearrangement links TRBV7-9 to TRBJ2-1; the TCRdb D gene call, TRBD1, has no DNA to confirm it. This CDR3 region has 16 residues. In germline, CDR1 is SEHNR, CDR2 FQNEAQ (reference sequence).

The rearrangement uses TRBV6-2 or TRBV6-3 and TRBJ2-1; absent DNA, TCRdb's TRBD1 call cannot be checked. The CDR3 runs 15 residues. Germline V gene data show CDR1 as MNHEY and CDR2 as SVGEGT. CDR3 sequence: CASNLWGAPYNEQFF.

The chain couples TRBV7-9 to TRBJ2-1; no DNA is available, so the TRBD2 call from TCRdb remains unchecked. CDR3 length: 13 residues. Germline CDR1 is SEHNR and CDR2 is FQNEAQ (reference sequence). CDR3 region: CASRGGPFNEQFF.

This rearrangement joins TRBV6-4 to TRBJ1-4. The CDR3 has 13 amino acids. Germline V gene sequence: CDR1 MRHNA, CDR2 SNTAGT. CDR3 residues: CASSKGANEKLFF.

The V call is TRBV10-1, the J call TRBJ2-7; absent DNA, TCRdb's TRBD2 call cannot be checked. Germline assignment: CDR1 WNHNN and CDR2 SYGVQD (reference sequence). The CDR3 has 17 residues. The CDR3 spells CASSPESGGFRAYEQYF.

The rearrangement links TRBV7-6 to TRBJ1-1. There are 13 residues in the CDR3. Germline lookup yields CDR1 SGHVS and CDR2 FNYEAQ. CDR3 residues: CASSLGSATEAFF.

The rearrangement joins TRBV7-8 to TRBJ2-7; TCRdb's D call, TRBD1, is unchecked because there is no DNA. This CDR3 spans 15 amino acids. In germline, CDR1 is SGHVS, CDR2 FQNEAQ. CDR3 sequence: CASSLGGGPPYEQYF.

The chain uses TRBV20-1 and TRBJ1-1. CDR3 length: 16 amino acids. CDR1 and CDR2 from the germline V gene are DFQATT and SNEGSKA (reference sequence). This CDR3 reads CSAEIWMGLRGTEAFF.

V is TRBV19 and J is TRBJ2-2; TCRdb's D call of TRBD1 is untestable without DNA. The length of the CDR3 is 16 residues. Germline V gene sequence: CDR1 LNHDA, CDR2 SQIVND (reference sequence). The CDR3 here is CASISATASNTGELFF.

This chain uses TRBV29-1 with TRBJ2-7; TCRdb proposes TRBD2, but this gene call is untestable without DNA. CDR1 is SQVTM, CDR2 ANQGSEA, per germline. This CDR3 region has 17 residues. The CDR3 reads CSVGGLAGEPHPYEQYF.

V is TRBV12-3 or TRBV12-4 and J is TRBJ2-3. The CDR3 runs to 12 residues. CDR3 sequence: CASSPFTDTQYF.

The CDR3 loop reads CASSQDSALQETQYF. The chain is built from TRBV3-1 and TRBJ2-5. Germline V lookup: CDR1 LGHDT, CDR2 YNNKEL (reference sequence). The CDR3 totals 15 residues.

The CDR3 is CASSPGTGGFSYEQYF. V is TRBV18 and J is TRBJ2-7; TCRdb's assignment of TRBD1 cannot be checked, as there is no DNA. The CDR3 totals 16 residues. Germline V gene data show CDR1 as KGHSH and CDR2 as LQKENI.

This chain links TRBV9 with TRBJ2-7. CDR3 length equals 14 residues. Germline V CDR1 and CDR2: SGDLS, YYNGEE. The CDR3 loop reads CASSVLAAPDEQYF. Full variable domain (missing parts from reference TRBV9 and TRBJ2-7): DSGVTQTPKHLITATGQRVTLRCSPRSGDLSVYWYQQSLDQGLQFLIQYYNGEERAKGNILERFSAQQFPDLHSELNLSSLELGDSALYFCASSVLAAPDEQYFGPGTRLTVT.

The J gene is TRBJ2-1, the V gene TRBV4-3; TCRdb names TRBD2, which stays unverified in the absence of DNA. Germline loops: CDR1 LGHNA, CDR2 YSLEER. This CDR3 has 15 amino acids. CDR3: CASSQDGLRYNEQFF.

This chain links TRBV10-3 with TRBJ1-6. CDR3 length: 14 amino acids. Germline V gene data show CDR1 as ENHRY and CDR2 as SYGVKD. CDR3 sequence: CAIGGGSLNSPLHF.